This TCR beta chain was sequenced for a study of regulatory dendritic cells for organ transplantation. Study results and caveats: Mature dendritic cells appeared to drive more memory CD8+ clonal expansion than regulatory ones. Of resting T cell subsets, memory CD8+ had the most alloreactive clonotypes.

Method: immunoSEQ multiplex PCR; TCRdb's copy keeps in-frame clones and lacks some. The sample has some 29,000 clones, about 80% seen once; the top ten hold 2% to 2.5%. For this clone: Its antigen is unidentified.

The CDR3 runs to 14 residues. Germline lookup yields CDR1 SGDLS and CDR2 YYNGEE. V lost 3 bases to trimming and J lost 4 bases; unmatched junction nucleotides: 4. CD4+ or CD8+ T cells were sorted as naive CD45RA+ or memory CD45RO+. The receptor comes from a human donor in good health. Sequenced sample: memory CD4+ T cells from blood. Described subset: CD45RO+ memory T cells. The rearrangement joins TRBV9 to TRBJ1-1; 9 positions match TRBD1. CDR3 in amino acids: CASSGRQGVTEAFF. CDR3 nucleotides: TGTGCCAGCAGCGGACGACAGGGGGTCACTGAAGCTTTCTTT.